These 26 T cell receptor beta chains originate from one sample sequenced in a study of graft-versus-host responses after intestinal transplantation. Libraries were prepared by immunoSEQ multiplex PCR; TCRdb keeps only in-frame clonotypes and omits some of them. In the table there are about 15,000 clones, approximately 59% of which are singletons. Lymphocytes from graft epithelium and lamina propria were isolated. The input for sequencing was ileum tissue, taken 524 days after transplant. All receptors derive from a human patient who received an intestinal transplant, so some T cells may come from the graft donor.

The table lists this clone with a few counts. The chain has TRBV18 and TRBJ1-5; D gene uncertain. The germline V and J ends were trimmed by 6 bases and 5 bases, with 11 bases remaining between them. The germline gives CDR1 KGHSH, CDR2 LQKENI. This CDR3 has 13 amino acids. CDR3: CASSPEAYQPQHF. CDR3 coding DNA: TGTGCCAGCTCCCCAGAGGCATATCAGCCCCAGCATTTT.

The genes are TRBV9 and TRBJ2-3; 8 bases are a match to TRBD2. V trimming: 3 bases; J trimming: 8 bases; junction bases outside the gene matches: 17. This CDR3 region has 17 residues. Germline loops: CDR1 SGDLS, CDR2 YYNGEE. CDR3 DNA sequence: TGTGCCAGCAGCGCGTCCCCCTTCGGGGGGGGAGGAGGTACGCAGTATTTT. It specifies CASSASPFGGGGGTQYF.

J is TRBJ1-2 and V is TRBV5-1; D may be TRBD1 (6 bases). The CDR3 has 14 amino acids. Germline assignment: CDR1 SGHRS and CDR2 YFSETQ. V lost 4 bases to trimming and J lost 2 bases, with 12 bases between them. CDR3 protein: CASSLRQDNYGYTF. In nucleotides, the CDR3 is TGCGCCAGCAGCCTTCGACAGGACAACTATGGCTACACCTTC.

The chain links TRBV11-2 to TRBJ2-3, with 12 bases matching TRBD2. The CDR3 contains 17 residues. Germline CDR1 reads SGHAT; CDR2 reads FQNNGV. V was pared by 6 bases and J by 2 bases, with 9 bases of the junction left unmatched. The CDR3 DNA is TGTGCCAGCAGGGATCGACTAGCGGGGGTTAACACAGATACGCAGTATTTT. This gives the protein CASRDRLAGVNTDTQYF. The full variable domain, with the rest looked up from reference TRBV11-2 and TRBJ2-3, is EAGVAQSPRYKIIEKRQSVAFWCNPISGHATLYWYQQILGQGPKLLIQFQNNGVVDDSQLPKDRFSAERLKGVDSTLKIQPAKLEDSAVYLCASRDRLAGVNTDTQYFGPGTRLTVL.

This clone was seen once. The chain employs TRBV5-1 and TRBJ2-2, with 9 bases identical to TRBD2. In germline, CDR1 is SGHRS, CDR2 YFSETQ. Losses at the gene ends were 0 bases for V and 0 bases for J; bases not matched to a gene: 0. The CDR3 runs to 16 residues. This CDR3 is CASSLGLAANTGELFF. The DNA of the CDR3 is TGCGCCAGCAGCTTGGGACTAGCGGCGAACACCGGGGAGCTGTTTTTT.

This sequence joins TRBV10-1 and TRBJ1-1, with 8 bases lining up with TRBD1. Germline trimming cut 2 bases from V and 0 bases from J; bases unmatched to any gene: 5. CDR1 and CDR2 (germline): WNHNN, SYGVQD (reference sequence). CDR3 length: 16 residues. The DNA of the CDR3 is TGCGCCAGCAGTGAGCCTTGGACAGGGTTGAACACTGAAGCTTTCTTT. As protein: CASSEPWTGLNTEAFF.

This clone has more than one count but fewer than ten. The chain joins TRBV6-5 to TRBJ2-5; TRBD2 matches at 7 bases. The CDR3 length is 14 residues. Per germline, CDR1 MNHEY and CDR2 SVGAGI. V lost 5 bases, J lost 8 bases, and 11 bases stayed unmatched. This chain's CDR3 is CASSRSREAGTQYF. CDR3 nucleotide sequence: TGTGCCAGCAGTCGATCCCGGGAGGCCGGAACCCAGTACTTC.

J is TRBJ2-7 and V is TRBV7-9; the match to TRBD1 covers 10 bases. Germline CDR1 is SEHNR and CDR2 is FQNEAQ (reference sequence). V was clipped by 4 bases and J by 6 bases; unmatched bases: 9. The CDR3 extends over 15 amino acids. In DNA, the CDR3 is TGTGCCAGCAGCTCCCCCGGGACAGGGGAGTTCGAGCAGTACTTC. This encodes CASSSPGTGEFEQYF.

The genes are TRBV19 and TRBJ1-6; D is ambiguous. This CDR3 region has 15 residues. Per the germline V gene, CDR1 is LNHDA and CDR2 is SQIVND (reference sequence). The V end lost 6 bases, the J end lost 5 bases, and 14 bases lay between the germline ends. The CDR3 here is CASRWSAINNSPLHF. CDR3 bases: TGTGCCAGTAGGTGGTCAGCGATTAATAATTCACCCCTCCACTTT.

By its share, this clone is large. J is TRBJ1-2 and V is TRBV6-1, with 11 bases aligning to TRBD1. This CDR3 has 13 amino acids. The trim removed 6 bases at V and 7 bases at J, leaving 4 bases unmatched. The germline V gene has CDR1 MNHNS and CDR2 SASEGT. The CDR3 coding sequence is TGTGCCAGCAGGGGACAGGGGGTGGGTGGCTACACCTTC. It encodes CASRGQGVGGYTF.

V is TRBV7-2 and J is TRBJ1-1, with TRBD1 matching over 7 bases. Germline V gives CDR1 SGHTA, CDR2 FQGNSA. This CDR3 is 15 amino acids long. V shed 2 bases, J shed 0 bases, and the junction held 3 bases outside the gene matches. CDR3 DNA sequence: TGTGCCAGCAGCTTAACGACAGGGATGAACACTGAAGCTTTCTTT. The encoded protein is CASSLTTGMNTEAFF.

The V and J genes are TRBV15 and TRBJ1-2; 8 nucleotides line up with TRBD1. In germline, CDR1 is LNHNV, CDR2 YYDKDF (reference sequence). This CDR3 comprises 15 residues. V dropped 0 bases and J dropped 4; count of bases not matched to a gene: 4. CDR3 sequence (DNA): TGTGCCACCAGCAGAGATCGGACAGGGAGCTATGGCTACACCTTC. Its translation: CATSRDRTGSYGYTF.

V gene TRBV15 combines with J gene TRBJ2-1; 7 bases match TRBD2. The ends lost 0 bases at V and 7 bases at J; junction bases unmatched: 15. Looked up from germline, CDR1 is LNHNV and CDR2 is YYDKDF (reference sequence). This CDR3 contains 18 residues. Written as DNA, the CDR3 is TGTGCCACCAGCAGAGATCGGGATCGGTGGGCGGGGGTAAATGAGCAGTTCTTC. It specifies CATSRDRDRWAGVNEQFF.

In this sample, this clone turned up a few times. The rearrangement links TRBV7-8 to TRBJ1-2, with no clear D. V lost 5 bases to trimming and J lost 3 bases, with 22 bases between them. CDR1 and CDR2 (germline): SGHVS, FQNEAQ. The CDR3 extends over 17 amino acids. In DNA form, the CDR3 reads TGTGCCAGCAGCCTGATCGGGTATACCCCCGGGGACTATGGCTACACCTTC. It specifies CASSLIGYTPGDYGYTF.

The CDR3 here is CASSLVVGDRQKEKLFF. In DNA, the CDR3 is TGTGCCAGCAGCTTAGTAGTGGGGGACAGACAGAAGGAAAAACTGTTTTTT. This chain connects TRBV7-2 to TRBJ1-4, with TRBD1 matching 7 bases. Per the germline V gene, CDR1 is SGHTA and CDR2 is FQGNSA. The V gene end was trimmed by 1 base and the J gene end by 8 bases; junction bases not matched to a gene: 13. The CDR3 sequence is 17 residues long.

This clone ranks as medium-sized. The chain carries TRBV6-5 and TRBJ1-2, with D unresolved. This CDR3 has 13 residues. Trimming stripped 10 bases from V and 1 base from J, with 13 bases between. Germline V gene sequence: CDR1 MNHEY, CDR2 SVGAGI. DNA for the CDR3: TGTGCCACCCGGGCAGCGGATAACTATGGCTACACCTTC. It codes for CATRAADNYGYTF.

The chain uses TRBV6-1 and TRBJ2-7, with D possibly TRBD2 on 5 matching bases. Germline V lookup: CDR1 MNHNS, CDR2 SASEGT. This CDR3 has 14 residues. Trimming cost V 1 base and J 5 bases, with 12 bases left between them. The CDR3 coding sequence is TGTGCCAGCAGTGAAGAGGAGGTAATCAACGAGCAGTACTTC. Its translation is CASSEEEVINEQYF.

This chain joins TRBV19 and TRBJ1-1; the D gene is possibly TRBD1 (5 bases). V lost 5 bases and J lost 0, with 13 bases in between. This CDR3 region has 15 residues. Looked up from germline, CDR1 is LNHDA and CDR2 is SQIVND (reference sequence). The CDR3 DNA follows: TGTGCCAGTAGTCCCGCCCGACAGATGAACACTGAAGCTTTCTTT. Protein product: CASSPARQMNTEAFF.

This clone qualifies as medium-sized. The CDR3 region has the DNA TGTGCCAGCAGCTTGGGACTAGCGGTGGGAGATGAGCAGTTCTTC. Its translation: CASSLGLAVGDEQFF. The chain carries TRBV7-9 and TRBJ2-1; 11 bases fit TRBD2. Per the germline V gene, CDR1 is SEHNR and CDR2 is FQNEAQ (reference sequence). CDR3 length: 15 residues. V dropped 3 bases and J dropped 8; count of bases not matched to a gene: 6. Together with reference TRBV7-9 and TRBJ2-1, the CDR3 gives the full variable domain: DTGVSQNPRHKITKRGQNVTFRCDPISEHNRLYWYRQTLGQGPEFLTYFQNEAQLEKSRLLSDRFSAERPKGSFSTLEIQRTEQGDSAMYLCASSLGLAVGDEQFFGPGTRLTVL.

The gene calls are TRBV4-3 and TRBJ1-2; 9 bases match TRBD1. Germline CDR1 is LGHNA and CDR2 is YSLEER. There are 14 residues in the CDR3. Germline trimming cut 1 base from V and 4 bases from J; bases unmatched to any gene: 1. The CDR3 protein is CASSQGQGGYGYTF. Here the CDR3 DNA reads TGCGCCAGCAGCCAAGGACAGGGGGGCTATGGCTACACCTTC.

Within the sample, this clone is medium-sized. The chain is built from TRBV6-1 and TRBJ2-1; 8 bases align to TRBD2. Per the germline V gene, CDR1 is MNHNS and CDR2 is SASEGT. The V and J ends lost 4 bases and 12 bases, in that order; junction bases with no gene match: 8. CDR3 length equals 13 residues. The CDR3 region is CASSATGLAGQFF. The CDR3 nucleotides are TGTGCCAGCAGTGCCACTGGACTAGCTGGGCAGTTCTTC.

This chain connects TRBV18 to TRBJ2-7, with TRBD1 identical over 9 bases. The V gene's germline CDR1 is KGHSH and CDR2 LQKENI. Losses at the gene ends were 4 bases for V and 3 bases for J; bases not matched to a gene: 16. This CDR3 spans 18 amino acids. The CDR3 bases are TGTGCCAGCTCACTCTTCGGGAAGCAGACAGGGGGATACTACGAGCAGTACTTC. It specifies CASSLFGKQTGGYYEQYF.

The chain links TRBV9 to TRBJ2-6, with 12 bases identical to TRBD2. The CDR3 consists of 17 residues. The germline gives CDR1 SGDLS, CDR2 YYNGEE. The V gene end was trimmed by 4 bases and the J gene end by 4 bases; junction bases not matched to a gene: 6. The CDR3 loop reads CASSTLAGGLGANVLTF. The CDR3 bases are TGTGCCAGCAGCACGCTAGCGGGGGGGCTCGGGGCCAACGTCCTGACTTTC.

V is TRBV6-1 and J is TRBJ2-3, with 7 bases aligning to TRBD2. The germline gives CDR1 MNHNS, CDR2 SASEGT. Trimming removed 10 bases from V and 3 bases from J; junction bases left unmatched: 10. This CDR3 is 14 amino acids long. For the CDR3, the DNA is TGTGCCACCTTAAAGCGGGGCTCGACAGATACGCAGTATTTT. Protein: CATLKRGSTDTQYF.

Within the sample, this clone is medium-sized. The CDR3 reads CASSQEQGFTGNTIYF. DNA of the CDR3: TGCGCCAGCAGCCAAGAACAGGGTTTCACTGGAAACACCATATATTTT. This chain uses TRBV4-3 with TRBJ1-3, with D tentatively TRBD1 (6 bases). The germline gives CDR1 LGHNA, CDR2 YSLEER. Trimming removed 0 bases from V and 2 bases from J, with 11 bases in between. The length of the CDR3 is 16 residues.

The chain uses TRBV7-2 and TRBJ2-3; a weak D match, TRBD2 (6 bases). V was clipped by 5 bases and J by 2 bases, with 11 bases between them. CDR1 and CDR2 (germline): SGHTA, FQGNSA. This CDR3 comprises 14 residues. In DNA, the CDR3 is TGTGCCAGCAGCCTGGGACTTACCACAGATACGCAGTATTTT. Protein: CASSLGLTTDTQYF.